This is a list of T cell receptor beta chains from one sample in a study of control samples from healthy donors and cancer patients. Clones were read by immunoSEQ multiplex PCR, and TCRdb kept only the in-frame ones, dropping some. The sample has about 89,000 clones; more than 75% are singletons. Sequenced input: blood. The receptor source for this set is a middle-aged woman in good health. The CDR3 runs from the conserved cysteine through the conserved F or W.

CASSPIKGDGRRMFF	TRBV18
CASGAGREAFF	TRBV12-5
CASSTRTSPNEQFF	TRBV7-3
CATRGQGIFYNEQFF	TRBV24-1
CASSTGGAGNTIYF	TRBV18
CASSDTRETQYF	TRBV10-2
CASSPSKTGPETQYF	TRBV5-4
CASKTLGTSGGVRNEQFF	TRBV19
CASSFTGARNQPQHF	TRBV7-8
CASSPLWSRTEAFF	TRBV19
CASSATGQGNSPLHF	TRBV4-1
CASSQDASGGARSSYNEQFF	TRBV4-3
CASSEASGASTDTQYF	TRBV3-1/TRBV3-2
CASSSGEPRYNEQFF	TRBV11-3
CASRSFYEQYF	TRBV2
CATSRPGKYEQYF	TRBV15
CASSSGGRETQYF	TRBV5-1
CASSLSPSGNTIYF	TRBV7-8
CASSGFASGSYNEQFF	TRBV25-1
CASRLGRPEQYF	TRBV2
CASSPTGGRTEAFF	TRBV18
CASSLGIYNEQFF	TRBV5-1
CASSLAYPAGSGANVLTF	TRBV5-1
CASSQGAGLAGGNEQFF	TRBV4-2
CASSTAFQPQHF	TRBV6-2/TRBV6-3
CATSRNKDQPQHF	TRBV15
CASSLGSSGNTIYF	TRBV7-9
CASSLVRRITYEQYF	TRBV7-2
CASSPPETDVQFF	TRBV6-2/TRBV6-3
CASSYGPAGGEQYF	TRBV7-2
CSVYQGTSNTEAFF	TRBV29-1
CASSQGAETQYF	TRBV7-2
CASSSSRGTVIYYEQYF	TRBV7-2
CASTWGGGRNQPQHF	TRBV2
CATSSASGQGGYGYTF	TRBV24-1
CASSRQGARIDGYTF	TRBV6-4
CASSHAGTGTYEQYF	TRBV5-5
CASRGLAGATDTQYF	TRBV27
CASSIDGRQSNQPQHF	TRBV19
CASSTGGNTEAFF	TRBV7-3
CASSTTRGSGRSSYNSPLHF	TRBV19
CASSLLGPGTEAFF	TRBV7-2
CASSDDRVNGYTF	TRBV9
CATSDSSRAPKETQYF	TRBV24-1
CASSNQPGTGAYEQFF	TRBV19
CASSYGEVPPLHF	TRBV6-5
CASSPGDQPQHF	TRBV5-6
CASSTSLAPQETQYF	TRBV19